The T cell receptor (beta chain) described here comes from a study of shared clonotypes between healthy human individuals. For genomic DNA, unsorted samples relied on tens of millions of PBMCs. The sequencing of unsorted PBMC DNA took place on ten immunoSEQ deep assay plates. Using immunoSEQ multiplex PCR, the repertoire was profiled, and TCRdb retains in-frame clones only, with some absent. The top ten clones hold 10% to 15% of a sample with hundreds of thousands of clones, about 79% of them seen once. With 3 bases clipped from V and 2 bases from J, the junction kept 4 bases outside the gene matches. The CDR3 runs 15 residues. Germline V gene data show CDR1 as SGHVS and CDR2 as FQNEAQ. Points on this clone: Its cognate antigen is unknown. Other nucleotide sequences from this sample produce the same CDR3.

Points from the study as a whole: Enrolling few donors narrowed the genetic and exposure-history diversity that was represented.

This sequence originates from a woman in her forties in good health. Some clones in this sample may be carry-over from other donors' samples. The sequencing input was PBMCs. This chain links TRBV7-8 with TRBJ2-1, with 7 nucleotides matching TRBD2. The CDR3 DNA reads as TGTGCCAGCAGCTTGAGGGAGGGGCCCTACAATGAGCAGTTCTTC. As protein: CASSLREGPYNEQFF.